This TCR beta chain was sequenced during a study of cytomegalovirus exposure and HLA in healthy donors. Study background: The use of the same platform for the 120 validation repertoires and the 550 to 850 first-cohort repertoires was reported by a later analysis. Study results and caveats: That first-cohort TCR clusters tended to co-occur in the roughly 110 validation repertoires was found in a later analysis. The study labeled 164 TCR beta chains cytomegalovirus-associated. Many donors shared some public TCRs, even though most TCR sequences were rare.

Assay: immunoSEQ multiplex PCR; the TCRdb copy retains only in-frame clones and omits some. The sample shows 200,000 to 250,000 clones, roughly 87% of them seen only once. Remarks on this clone: Its antigen is unknown.

The J segment lost 6 bases and the V segment lost 5 bases, leaving 6 bases of the junction unmatched. Germline-derived CDR1 and CDR2 are SGHAT and FQNNGV. CDR3 length equals 14 residues. The rearrangement uses TRBV11-2 and TRBJ2-1; TRBD2 matches 8 bases. This clonotype was obtained from a woman younger than 35 in good health and CMV-seropositive. Sequencing was performed on PBMCs. CDR3 loop: CASSHTGGPNEQFF. In DNA form, the CDR3 reads TGTGCCAGCAGCCACACGGGAGGGCCCAATGAGCAGTTCTTC.